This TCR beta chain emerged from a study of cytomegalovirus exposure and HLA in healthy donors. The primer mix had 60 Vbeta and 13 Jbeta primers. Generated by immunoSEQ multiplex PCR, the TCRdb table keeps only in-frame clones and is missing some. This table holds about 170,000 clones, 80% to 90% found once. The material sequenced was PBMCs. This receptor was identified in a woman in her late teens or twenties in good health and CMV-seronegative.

Written as DNA, the CDR3 is TGTGCCAGCAGAACAGGGCCCTTGAACACTGAAGCTTTCTTT. This codes for CASRTGPLNTEAFF. This rearrangement joins TRBV6-4 to TRBJ1-1; D might be TRBD1 (6 bases). V lost 6 bases and J 0 bases, leaving 11 bases between the germline ends. Germline V gene lookup returns CDR1 MRHNA and CDR2 SNTAGT. The CDR3 covers 14 residues.